This T cell receptor (beta chain) was documented in a study of blood T cell repertoires in COVID-19. Assay: immunoSEQ multiplex PCR; the TCRdb copy retains only in-frame clones and omits some. The sample lists roughly 300,000 clones; around 88% were seen once. The sequence derives from a woman between 45 and 65 years old with acute or convalescent COVID-19. The sequenced sample was peripheral blood.

CDR3 coding DNA: TGCGCCAGCAGCCAGAACCAGGGGGTAGATGGCTACACCTTC. Amino acids: CASSQNQGVDGYTF. This chain joins TRBV5-1 and TRBJ1-2, with 7 bases fitting TRBD1. This CDR3 comprises 14 residues. V was pared by 4 bases and J by 6 bases, with 9 bases of the junction left unmatched. CDR1 is SGHRS and CDR2 is YFSETQ in the germline V gene.